This entry concerns a single TCR beta chain. The protocol was immunoSEQ multiplex PCR, while the TCRdb copy is restricted to in-frame clones and leaves out a portion. The top ten hold about 3.9% of the sample, which has some 40,000 clones, around 81% seen once. This sample was included in a study of T cell responses to AZD1222 COVID-19 vaccine. Germline V gives CDR1 SGHAT, CDR2 FQNNGV. Germline trimming cut 4 bases from V and 8 bases from J; bases unmatched to any gene: 8. The CDR3 is made up of 15 amino acids. Sequences were derived from peripheral blood, sampled on day 0 of AZD1222 vaccination. The receptor's source is an adult in good health. The chain carries TRBV11-2 and TRBJ2-1; 10 nucleotides agree with TRBD2. Here the CDR3 DNA reads TGTGCCAGCAGCTCAGTCTCTAGCGGGGGCTATGAGCAGTTCTTC. Protein sequence: CASSSVSSGGYEQFF.